This T cell receptor beta chain was sequenced during a study of blood T cell repertoires in COVID-19. Profiled with immunoSEQ multiplex PCR; TCRdb holds only in-frame clones, not every one. The repertoire holds tens of thousands of clones, with approximately 80% as singletons. Trimming removed 6 bases from V and 4 bases from J, with 7 bases in between. Looked up from germline, CDR1 is ENHRY and CDR2 is SYGVKD. This CDR3 is 12 amino acids long. This rearrangement joins TRBV10-3 to TRBJ1-5; D call uncertain. This clonotype originated in a human donor in a cohort sampled during active COVID-19. The sample comprised peripheral blood. This CDR3 reads CAISSRNQPQHF. The CDR3 DNA follows: TGTGCCATCAGCTCTAGAAATCAGCCCCAGCATTTT.